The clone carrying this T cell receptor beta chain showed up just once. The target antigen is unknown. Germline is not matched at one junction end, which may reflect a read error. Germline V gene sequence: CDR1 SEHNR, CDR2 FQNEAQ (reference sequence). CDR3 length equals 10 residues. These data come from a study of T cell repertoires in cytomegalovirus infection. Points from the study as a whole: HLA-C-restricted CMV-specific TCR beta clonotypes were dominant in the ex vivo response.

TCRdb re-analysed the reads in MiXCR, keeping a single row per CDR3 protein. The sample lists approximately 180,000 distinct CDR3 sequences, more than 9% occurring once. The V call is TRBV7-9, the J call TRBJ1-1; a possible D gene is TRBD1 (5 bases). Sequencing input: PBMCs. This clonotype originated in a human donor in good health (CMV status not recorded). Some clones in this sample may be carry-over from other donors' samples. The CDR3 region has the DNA TGTGCCAGCAGCTTATACGGGGCTTGCTTT. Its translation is CASSLYGACF.